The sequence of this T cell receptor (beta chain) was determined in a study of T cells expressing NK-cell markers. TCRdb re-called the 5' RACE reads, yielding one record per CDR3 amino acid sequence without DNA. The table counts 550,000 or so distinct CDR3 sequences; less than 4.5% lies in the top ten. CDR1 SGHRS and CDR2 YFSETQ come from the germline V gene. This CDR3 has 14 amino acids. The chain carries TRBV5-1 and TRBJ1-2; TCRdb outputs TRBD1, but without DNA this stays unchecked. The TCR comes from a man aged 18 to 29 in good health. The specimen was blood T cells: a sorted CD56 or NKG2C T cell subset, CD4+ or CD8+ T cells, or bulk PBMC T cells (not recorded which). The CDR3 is CASSSQTGGYGYTF.